These T cell receptor beta chains were read from a single sample in a study of technical replicates of blood from several donors. Sequencing used immunoSEQ multiplex PCR; TCRdb keeps in-frame clones, though not all of them. This sample yields approximately 87,000 clones, of which under 95% are seen a single time; 0.26% belongs to the top ten. What was sequenced was T cells isolated from PBMCs. The source is a human donor in good health. Both conserved end residues are trimmed from each CDR3. The order of the fields is V gene, J gene, CDR3 protein.

TRBV5-1	TRBJ1-2	ASSLGEVANYGYT
TRBV6-5	TRBJ2-2	ASSYSFWPLVGELF
TRBV30	TRBJ1-6	AWSVSPAYNSPLH
TRBV11-3	TRBJ1-5	ASSSDRFQPQH
TRBV10-3	TRBJ2-2	AISPAGGSGELF
TRBV6-6	TRBJ1-2	ASRTGARYGYT
TRBV5-1	TRBJ2-5	ASSLDASGGAQETQY
TRBV28	TRBJ2-3	ASSSLMSGTDTQY
TRBV29-1	TRBJ1-4	SAWTGAATNEKLF
TRBV27	TRBJ2-3	ASSLSISGSMPDTQY
TRBV12-5	TRBJ1-1	ASGRTGGGGTEAF
TRBV2	TRBJ1-2	ASIAGGNYGYT
TRBV15	TRBJ2-7	ATSEGQGEPYEQY
TRBV27	TRBJ2-1	ASSLPGLAGVEQF
TRBV4-1	TRBJ1-3	ASSSGGFLTYSGNTIY
TRBV13	TRBJ1-2	ASSPGTGVAWGYT
TRBV12-5	TRBJ1-5	ASGFQDSLNQPQH
TRBV14	TRBJ2-3	ASSQLSDRVWTDTQY
TRBV5-1	TRBJ1-5	ASSLGLRSNQPQH
TRBV18	TRBJ1-4	ASSLLTGTNEKLF
TRBV9	TRBJ1-2	ASSGGGGQGNYGYT
TRBV27	TRBJ2-2	ASSSGTGELF
TRBV28	TRBJ2-7	ASRTAGESSYEQY
TRBV6-1	TRBJ1-5	ASKGGTNQPQH
TRBV28	TRBJ1-5	ASSSPSGDRAHNQPQH
TRBV4-1	TRBJ1-1	ASSQEGQSMNTEAF
TRBV5-1	TRBJ1-1	ASSLLGGNTEAF
TRBV4-1	TRBJ2-3	ASSQGNRAGPDTQY
TRBV7-8	TRBJ1-2	ASSLRQTNYGYT
TRBV5-1	TRBJ2-7	ASSLASGIAYEQY
TRBV5-4	TRBJ2-5	ASSTRVSEETQY
TRBV27	TRBJ2-6	ASSPVSGANVLT
TRBV19	TRBJ2-7	ASSLGGSYEQY
TRBV7-9	TRBJ2-5	ASSLITLVLAEQETQY
TRBV7-9	TRBJ1-1	ASIGDRGRDTEAF
TRBV19	TRBJ2-5	ASSNGGEHQETQY
TRBV9	TRBJ2-7	ASSVMSSGYEQY
TRBV5-6	TRBJ2-7	ASSRPGGGYEQY
TRBV6-5	TRBJ2-3	ASCLAGRTDTQY
TRBV7-2	TRBJ1-1	ARIEGTEAF
TRBV6-1	TRBJ1-3	ASSEVPGQFGNTIY
TRBV7-8	TRBJ1-2	ASSLVLIPTPNYGYT
TRBV11-2	TRBJ1-4	ASSPRQHLYEKLF
TRBV11-3	TRBJ1-6	ASSLDRQGGSPLH
TRBV29-1	TRBJ1-3	SVLDSFLGNTIY
TRBV19	TRBJ1-4	ASSIDRNRGEKLF
TRBV2	TRBJ1-5	ASSGQGLNQPQH
TRBV5-6	TRBJ2-7	ASSLFVRGSSYEQY
TRBV11-2	TRBJ2-5	ASRVRGRAGQETQY
TRBV2	TRBJ1-5	ASTGQGGLGNQPQH
TRBV11-2	TRBJ2-1	ASRSTSGSNNEQF
TRBV6-6	TRBJ2-5	ASSPSGETQY
TRBV5-1	TRBJ2-3	ASSTNLLDTQY
TRBV7-3	TRBJ1-6	ASSQSGNSPLH
TRBV28	TRBJ1-1	ASSPGQLNTEAF
TRBV19	TRBJ2-5	ASSKGGVGETQY
TRBV16	TRBJ1-1	ASSRTTEEAF
TRBV5-4	TRBJ2-7	ASSLARGGGHDGEQY
TRBV5-1	TRBJ2-5	ASSSPDPGKGETQY
TRBV28	TRBJ2-7	ASRYYGTGSGEQY